The 20 T cell receptor beta chains listed next were all sequenced from one sample in a study of shared clonotypes between healthy human individuals. Generated by immunoSEQ multiplex PCR, the TCRdb table keeps only in-frame clones and is missing some. The sample records some 650,000 clones, 97% being singletons. Sequenced sample: naive CD4+ T cells sorted from blood. Noted subset: CD45RA+ positively selected. These receptors all stem from a young woman in good health.

This chain joins TRBV19 and TRBJ1-2, with a tentative D call TRBD1 (6 bases). The V gene lost 5 bases and the J gene lost 4 bases, with 14 bases spanning the gap. This CDR3 contains 14 residues. CDR1 and CDR2 from the germline V gene are LNHDA and SQIVND (reference sequence). The CDR3 loop reads CASSPPNRAYGYTF. CDR3 sequence (DNA): TGTGCCAGTAGTCCCCCAAACAGGGCCTATGGCTACACCTTC.

In DNA, the CDR3 is TGTGCCAGCAGCTTAAACCGGGACAGGGGGTGGGAGACCCAGTACTTC. Its protein is CASSLNRDRGWETQYF. The chain combines TRBV5-4 with TRBJ2-5; 11 nucleotides agree with TRBD1. The germline CDR1 and CDR2 sequences are SGHNT and YYREEE (reference sequence). V lost 2 bases to trimming and J lost 5 bases; unmatched junction nucleotides: 8. The CDR3 spans 16 residues.

This sequence joins TRBV27 and TRBJ2-2; D not certain. The CDR3 totals 13 residues. V gave up 5 bases and J gave up 6 bases, with 10 bases separating them. Germline CDR1 reads MNHEY; CDR2 reads SMNVEV (reference sequence). The CDR3 reads CASSPDLPGELFF. The CDR3 DNA reads TGTGCCAGCAGTCCTGACCTCCCCGGGGAGCTGTTTTTT.

This rearrangement joins TRBV21-1 to TRBJ2-7; TRBD2 was called by the table and not checked on the DNA. TRBV21-1 is annotated as a pseudogene. CDR3 length: 19 amino acids. The CDR3: CASRTLEGLAGGRSYEQYF. For the CDR3, the DNA is TGTGCCAGCAGGACATTGGAAGGACTAGCGGGAGGGAGGTCCTACGAGCAGTACTTC.

The chain employs TRBV9 and TRBJ2-1; D unresolved. The germline gives CDR1 SGDLS, CDR2 YYNGEE. V shed 3 bases and J shed 8 bases, with 9 bases lying between them. The CDR3 consists of 12 residues. Written as DNA, the CDR3 is TGTGCCAGCAGCGCCTCCCTTTATGAGCAGTTCTTC. Translation gives CASSASLYEQFF.

The chain uses TRBV10-3 and TRBJ2-5, with 9 bases matching TRBD1. The J call is in doubt because the DNA end fits TRBJ2-7 better. The CDR3 has 14 residues. Germline V lookup: CDR1 ENHRY, CDR2 SYGVKD. The CDR3 region has the DNA TGTGCCATCAGTGAGTCACAGGGGGCATACGAGCAGTACTTC. Its protein product is CAISESQGAYEQYF.

The chain uses TRBV28 and TRBJ2-3; TRBD2 agrees at 13 bases. The CDR3 contains 16 residues. Germline CDR1 is MDHEN and CDR2 is SYDVKM. Losses at the gene ends were 7 bases for V and 8 bases for J; bases not matched to a gene: 12. The CDR3 sequence: CASIPIAGLAGFTQYF. CDR3 nucleotides: TGTGCCAGCATCCCTATCGCGGGACTAGCGGGATTTACGCAGTATTTT. The full variable domain, completed using reference TRBV28 and TRBJ2-3, is DVKVTQSSRYLVKRTGEKVFLECVQDMDHENMFWYRQDPGLGLRLIYFSYDVKMKEKGDIPEGYSVSREKKERFSLILESASTNQTSMYLCASIPIAGLAGFTQYFGPGTRLTVL.

The chain joins TRBV5-1 to TRBJ2-3; D is unclear. V dropped 3 bases and J dropped 3 bases, with 11 bases sitting between them. The CDR3 runs to 14 residues. The germline V gene has CDR1 SGHRS and CDR2 YFSETQ. Written as DNA, the CDR3 is TGCGCCAGCAGCTCCCACATACATACAGATACGCAGTATTTT. This translates into CASSSHIHTDTQYF.

The chain links TRBV5-1 to TRBJ1-1, with TRBD1 matching over 7 bases. This CDR3 has 14 amino acids. V trimming: 7 bases; J trimming: 3 bases; junction bases outside the gene matches: 9. Germline V lookup: CDR1 SGHRS, CDR2 YFSETQ. The CDR3 DNA reads TGCGCCAGCGCGAAAGACAGGGCGTACACTGAAGCTTTCTTT. This encodes CASAKDRAYTEAFF.

The chain uses TRBV5-4 and TRBJ2-2; D is unclear. The CDR3 consists of 16 residues. Germline CDR1 is SGHNT and CDR2 is YYREEE (reference sequence). The germline V and J ends were trimmed by 0 bases and 2 bases, with 11 bases remaining between them. CDR3 sequence (DNA): TGTGCCAGCAGCTTGGGTCTAAAGGGCAACACCGGGGAGCTGTTTTTT. Encoded protein: CASSLGLKGNTGELFF.

The rearrangement links TRBV20-1 to TRBJ2-7; 7 nucleotides line up with TRBD1. The CDR3 totals 11 residues. From germline, CDR1 is DFQATT and CDR2 SNEGSKA (reference sequence). Here the CDR3 DNA reads TGCAGGGGGGACAGCTCCTACGAGCAGTACTTC. It encodes CRGDSSYEQYF.

The J gene is TRBJ1-2, the V gene TRBV28; the match to TRBD1 covers 9 bases. V lost 4 bases and J lost 8; bases outside the gene matches: 2. CDR3 length: 12 residues. Per germline, CDR1 MDHEN and CDR2 SYDVKM. The CDR3 coding sequence is TGTGCCAGCAGTTGGGACAGGGTCGGCTACACCTTC. Translation: CASSWDRVGYTF.

The chain employs TRBV27 and TRBJ2-3; 8 bases fit TRBD2. After removal of 6 bases from V and 5 bases from J, the junction contained 7 bases not matched to a gene. CDR1 is MNHEY and CDR2 is SMNVEV in the germline V gene (reference sequence). The CDR3 consists of 14 residues. The CDR3 DNA is TGTGCCAGCAGAAACCAGCGGGGGTTAGATACGCAGTATTTT. This gives the protein CASRNQRGLDTQYF.

The chain joins TRBV4-1 to TRBJ1-5; D is possibly TRBD1 (5 bases). V gave up 1 base and J gave up 4 bases, with 11 bases separating them. The CDR3 is 15 residues long. Germline values: CDR1 MGHRA, CDR2 YSYEKL. The CDR3: CASSQGRDYNQPQHF. Here the CDR3 DNA reads TGCGCCAGCAGCCAAGGAAGGGACTATAATCAGCCCCAGCATTTT.

CDR3 sequence reads: CATSRLVQGTGSLMNTEAFF. The CDR3 DNA is TGTGCCACCAGCAGACTCGTACAGGGCACAGGGAGTCTCATGAACACTGAAGCTTTCTTT. The J gene is TRBJ1-1, the V gene TRBV15; tentative D call: TRBD1 (6 bases). The CDR3 runs 20 residues. Deletions cut 2 bases from V and 0 bases from J, with 25 bases between. The germline CDR1 and CDR2 sequences are LNHNV and YYDKDF (reference sequence).

The rearrangement uses TRBV5-1 and TRBJ2-7; 11 bases map to TRBD2. In germline, CDR1 is SGHRS, CDR2 YFSETQ. This CDR3 region has 14 residues. Losses at the gene ends were 4 bases for V and 3 bases for J; bases not matched to a gene: 3. The DNA of the CDR3 is TGCGCCAGCAGCGGTAGCGGGAGGGACTACGAGCAGTACTTC. Its translation: CASSGSGRDYEQYF.

Turning to this clone: Other DNA sequences in this sample translate to the same CDR3. The chain has TRBV5-1 and TRBJ2-2; 7 bases are a match to TRBD2. Germline V gene lookup returns CDR1 SGHRS and CDR2 YFSETQ. The V and J ends lost 4 bases and 0 bases, in that order; junction bases with no gene match: 3. This CDR3 is 15 amino acids long. The CDR3 DNA sequence: TGCGCCAGCAGCGCCGGACTAGCGAACACCGGGGAGCTGTTTTTT. Residues: CASSAGLANTGELFF.

The CDR3 DNA sequence: TGTGCCAGCAGCTTCGGGACAGGCGCCTACGAGCAGTACTTC. As protein: CASSFGTGAYEQYF. V usage is TRBV11-3 and J usage is TRBJ2-7; 8 nucleotides match TRBD1. This CDR3 is 14 amino acids long. Germline CDR1 SGHNT, CDR2 YENEEA. V shed 3 bases, J shed 2 bases, and the junction held 3 bases outside the gene matches.

The V and J genes are TRBV18 and TRBJ2-7, with D tentatively TRBD2 (5 bases). The CDR3 contains 13 residues. Germline-derived CDR1 and CDR2 are KGHSH and LQKENI. The V gene lost 0 bases and the J gene lost 7 bases, with 10 bases spanning the gap. CDR3 nucleotide sequence: TGTGCCAGCTCACCACCGACGGGGAGAGAGCAGTACTTC. This codes for CASSPPTGREQYF.

The chain carries TRBV7-2 and TRBJ2-2; D remains unclear. In germline, CDR1 is SGHTA, CDR2 FQGNSA. The V end lost 1 base, the J end lost 0 bases, and 9 bases lay between the germline ends. The CDR3 totals 16 residues. This CDR3 reads CASSLVLVPNTGELFF. The CDR3 bases are TGTGCCAGCAGCTTAGTCCTGGTCCCGAACACCGGGGAGCTGTTTTTT.